This TCR beta chain was recorded in a study of TIL therapy for anti-PD-1-resistant metastatic lung cancer (dated by TCRdb to the early 2020s). Notes on the research overall: Tumors were harvested before any PD-1/PD-L1 blockade; patients then received nivolumab, and those progressing received lymphodepletion, expanded TIL infusion and IL-2. The cohort was predominantly lung adenocarcinoma, with four EGFR-mutant and two ALK-rearranged tumors, and half of patients were current or former smokers. Tumor and peripheral blood T cell receptor beta sequencing was used to track clonotypes across tumor, expanded TIL product and serial blood samples. Enrolled patients had a median age of around 58 years (range about 38-75) and a median tumor PD-L1 proportion score of less than 7.5%. A median non-synonymous tumor mutation burden of under 1.9 mutations per megabase was determined across the cohort by whole-exome sequencing.

Read against the paper, the sample's time point label means: pre-treatment sample, taken before nivolumab and TIL therapy. A phase I trial run at two centers enrolled adults with stage 4 NSCLC between October 2017 and 2020. The samples were obtained from a phase I trial that was single-arm and open-label and tested tumor-infiltrating lymphocyte therapy combined with nivolumab in advanced non-small cell lung cancer. Mononuclear cells from blood collected in EDTA tubes were isolated on a Ficoll gradient and snap-frozen as pellets, and DNA was then extracted using a Qiagen mini-prep kit. TCR beta CDR3 regions were amplified from genomic DNA with the immunoSEQ v3 hsTCRB kit using bias-controlled multiplex PCR. An Illumina NextSeq 500 was used to sequence the TCR libraries, reaching around 2.1 million read pairs at survey level or 5-6 million at deep level. The authors' analysis ran thus. Clonality was reported by immunoSEQ Analyzer software, which also assigned V, D and J genes and filtered out non-productive sequences. To compare repertoires between infused TIL and blood, productive Simpson clonality was used along with the Morisita overlap index of productive TRB rearrangements. The absolute count of a clonotype in blood was estimated by multiplying the lymphocyte count by the CD3+ fraction and by the productive frequency of the clone. TCRdb took this table from immuneACCESS and kept in-frame rearrangements with V and J called. Such tables lack part of the clones; where checked against another copy, unresolved V genes explain under half of the gap, and the rest is unexplained. The V and J calls and the clone size are those of that table, but D and trimming were determined from the DNA. The sample data list fewer than 40,000 clones, and 60% to 80% of these were observed just once. Around 2.5% of the sample is taken by the ten largest.

The study at large found these results: Clonotypes from the infused TIL partially replaced the baseline peripheral repertoire and then declined over months, and persistence showed no apparent association with response. The cohort was highly selected, with more treatment-naive, never-smoker and oncogene-addicted patients than typical, limiting generalizability. The study protocol defined all tumor marker inferences as exploratory.

This clone was counted only a few times. Its antigen has not been determined. Per-nucleotide qualities are absent, and no much larger clonotype sits a single base away. In the germline V gene, CDR1 corresponds to SNHLY and CDR2 to FYNNEI. V has 4 bases trimmed and J has 0 bases trimmed; junction bases matching no gene number 1. There are 15 amino acids in the CDR3, from cysteine to phenylalanine inclusive. The entry retains the CDR3 DNA only, 45 bases that are in frame from base 1. Rearrangement joined TRBV2 to TRBJ1-5; a stretch of 9 junction bases matches TRBD1. The material was blood, obtained at baseline. The TCR was taken from a woman aged 25 to 80 with non-small cell lung cancer. The nucleotide sequence is TGTGCCAGCAGTGTGGGACAGGGTAGCAATCAGCCCCAGCATTTT. This sequence encodes CASSVGQGSNQPQHF.